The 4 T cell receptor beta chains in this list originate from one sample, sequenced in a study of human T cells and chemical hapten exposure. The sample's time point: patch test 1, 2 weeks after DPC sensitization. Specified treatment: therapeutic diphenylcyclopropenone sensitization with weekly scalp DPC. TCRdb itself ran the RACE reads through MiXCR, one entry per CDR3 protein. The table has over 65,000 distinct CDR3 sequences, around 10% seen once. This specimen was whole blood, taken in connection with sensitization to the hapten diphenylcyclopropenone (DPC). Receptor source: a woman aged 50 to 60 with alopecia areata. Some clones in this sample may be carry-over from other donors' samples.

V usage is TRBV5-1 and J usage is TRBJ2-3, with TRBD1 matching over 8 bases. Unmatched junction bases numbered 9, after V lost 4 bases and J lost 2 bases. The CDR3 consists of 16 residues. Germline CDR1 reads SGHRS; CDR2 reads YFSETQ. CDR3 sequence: CASSPTGTGITDTQYF. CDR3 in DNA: TGCGCCAGCAGCCCAACCGGGACAGGTATCACAGATACGCAGTATTTT.

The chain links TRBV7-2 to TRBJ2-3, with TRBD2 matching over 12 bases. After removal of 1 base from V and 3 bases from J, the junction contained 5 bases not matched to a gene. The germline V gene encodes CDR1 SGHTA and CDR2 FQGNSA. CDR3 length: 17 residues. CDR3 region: CASSLGASGGATDTQYF. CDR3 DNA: TGTGCCAGCAGCTTAGGGGCTAGCGGGGGGGCTACAGATACGCAGTATTTT.

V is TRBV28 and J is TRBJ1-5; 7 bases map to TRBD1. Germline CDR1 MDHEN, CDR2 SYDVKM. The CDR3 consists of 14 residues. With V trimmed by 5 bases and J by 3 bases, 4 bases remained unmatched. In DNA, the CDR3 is TGTGCCAGCAGTCGGGACAGCACCAATCAGCCCCAGCATTTT. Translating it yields CASSRDSTNQPQHF. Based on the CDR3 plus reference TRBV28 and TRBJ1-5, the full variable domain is DVKVTQSSRYLVKRTGEKVFLECVQDMDHENMFWYRQDPGLGLRLIYFSYDVKMKEKGDIPEGYSVSREKKERFSLILESASTNQTSMYLCASSRDSTNQPQHFGDGTRLSIL.

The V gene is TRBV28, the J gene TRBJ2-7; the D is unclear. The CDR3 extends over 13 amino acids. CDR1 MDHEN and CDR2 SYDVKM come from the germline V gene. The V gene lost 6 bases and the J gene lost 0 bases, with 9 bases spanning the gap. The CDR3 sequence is CASSFITSYEQYF. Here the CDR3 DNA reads TGTGCCAGCAGCTTCATTACCTCCTACGAGCAGTACTTC.